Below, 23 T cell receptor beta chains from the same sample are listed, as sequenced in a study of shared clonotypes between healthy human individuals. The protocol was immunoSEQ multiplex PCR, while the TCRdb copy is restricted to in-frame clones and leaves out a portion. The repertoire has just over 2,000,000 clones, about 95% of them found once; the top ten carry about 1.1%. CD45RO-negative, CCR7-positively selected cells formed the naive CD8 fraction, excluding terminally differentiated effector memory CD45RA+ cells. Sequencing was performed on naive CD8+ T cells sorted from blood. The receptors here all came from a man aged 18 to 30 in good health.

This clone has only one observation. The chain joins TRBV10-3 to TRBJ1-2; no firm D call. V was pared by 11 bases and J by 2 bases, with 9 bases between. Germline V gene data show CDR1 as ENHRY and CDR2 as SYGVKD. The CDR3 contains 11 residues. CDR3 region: CAVGENYGYTF. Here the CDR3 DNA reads TGTGCCGTAGGAGAGAACTATGGCTACACCTTC.

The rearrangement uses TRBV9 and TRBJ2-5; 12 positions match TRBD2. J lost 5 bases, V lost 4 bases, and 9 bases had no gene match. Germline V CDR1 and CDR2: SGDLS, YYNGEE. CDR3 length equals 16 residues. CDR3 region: CASSPPSGGAAETQYF. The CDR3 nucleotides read TGTGCCAGCAGCCCCCCTAGCGGGGGGGCCGCTGAGACCCAGTACTTC.

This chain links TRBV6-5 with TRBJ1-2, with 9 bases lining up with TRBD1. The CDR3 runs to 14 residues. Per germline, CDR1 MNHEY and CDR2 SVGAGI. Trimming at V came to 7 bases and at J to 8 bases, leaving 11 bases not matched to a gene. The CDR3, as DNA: TGTGCCAGCACTTTTTCACAGGGGGCGGGAGGCTACACCTTC. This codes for CASTFSQGAGGYTF.

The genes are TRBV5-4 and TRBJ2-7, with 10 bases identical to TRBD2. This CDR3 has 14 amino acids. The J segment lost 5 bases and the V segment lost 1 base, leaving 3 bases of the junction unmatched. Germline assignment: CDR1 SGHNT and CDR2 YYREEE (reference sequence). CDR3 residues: CASSLLLAGDEQYF. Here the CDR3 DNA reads TGTGCCAGCAGCTTGCTCCTAGCGGGGGACGAGCAGTACTTC.

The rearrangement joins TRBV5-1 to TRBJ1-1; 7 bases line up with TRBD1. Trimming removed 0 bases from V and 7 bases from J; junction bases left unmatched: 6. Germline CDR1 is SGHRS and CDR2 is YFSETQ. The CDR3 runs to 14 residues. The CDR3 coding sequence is TGCGCCAGCAGCTTGGTCGGGACAGACTATGAAGCTTTCTTT. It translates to CASSLVGTDYEAFF.

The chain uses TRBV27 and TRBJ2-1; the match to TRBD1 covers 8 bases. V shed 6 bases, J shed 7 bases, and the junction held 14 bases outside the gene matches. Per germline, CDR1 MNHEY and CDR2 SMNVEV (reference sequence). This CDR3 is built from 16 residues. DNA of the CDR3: TGTGCCAGCAGCTGGGCGACAGGGGAAGTATTAAATGAGCAGTTCTTC. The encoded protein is CASSWATGEVLNEQFF.

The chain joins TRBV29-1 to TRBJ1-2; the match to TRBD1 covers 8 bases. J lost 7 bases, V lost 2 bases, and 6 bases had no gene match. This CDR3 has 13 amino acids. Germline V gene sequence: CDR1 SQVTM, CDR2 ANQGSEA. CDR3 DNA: TGCAGCGTTGAATGGCAGGGGGCGAGTGGCTACACCTTC. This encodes CSVEWQGASGYTF.

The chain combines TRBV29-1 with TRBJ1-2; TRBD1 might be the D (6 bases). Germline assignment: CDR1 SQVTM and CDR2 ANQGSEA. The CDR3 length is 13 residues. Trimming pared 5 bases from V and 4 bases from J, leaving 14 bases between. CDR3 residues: CSVFTGYPYGYTF. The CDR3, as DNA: TGCAGCGTTTTTACAGGGTATCCCTATGGCTACACCTTC.

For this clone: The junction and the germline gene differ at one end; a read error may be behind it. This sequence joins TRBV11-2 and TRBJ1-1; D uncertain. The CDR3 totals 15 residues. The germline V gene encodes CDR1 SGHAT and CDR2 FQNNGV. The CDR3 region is CASSFTRAMNAEAFF. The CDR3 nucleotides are TGTGCCAGCAGCTTCACCCGGGCGATGAACGCTGAAGCTTTCTTT.

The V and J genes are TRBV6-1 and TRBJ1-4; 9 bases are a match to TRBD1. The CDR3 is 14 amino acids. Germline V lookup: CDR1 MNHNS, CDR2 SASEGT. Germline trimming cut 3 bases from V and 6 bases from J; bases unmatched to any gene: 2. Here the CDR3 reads CASSDGQGHEKLFF. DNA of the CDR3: TGTGCCAGCAGTGACGGACAGGGGCATGAAAAACTGTTTTTT.

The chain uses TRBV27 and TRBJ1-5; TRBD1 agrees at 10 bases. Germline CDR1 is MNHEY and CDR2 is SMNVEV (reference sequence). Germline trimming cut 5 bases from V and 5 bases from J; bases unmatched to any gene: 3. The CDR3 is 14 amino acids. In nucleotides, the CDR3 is TGTGCCAGCAGTCAAGGGACAGGGGATCAGCCCCAGCATTTT. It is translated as CASSQGTGDQPQHF.

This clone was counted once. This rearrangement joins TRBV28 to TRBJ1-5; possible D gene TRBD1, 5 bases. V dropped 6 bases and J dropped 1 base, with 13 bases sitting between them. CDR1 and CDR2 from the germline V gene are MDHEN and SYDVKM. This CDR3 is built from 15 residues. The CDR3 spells CASRWGMGSNQPQHF. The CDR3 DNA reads TGTGCCAGCAGGTGGGGGATGGGCAGCAATCAGCCCCAGCATTTT. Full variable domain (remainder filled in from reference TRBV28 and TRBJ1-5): DVKVTQSSRYLVKRTGEKVFLECVQDMDHENMFWYRQDPGLGLRLIYFSYDVKMKEKGDIPEGYSVSREKKERFSLILESASTNQTSMYLCASRWGMGSNQPQHFGDGTRLSIL.

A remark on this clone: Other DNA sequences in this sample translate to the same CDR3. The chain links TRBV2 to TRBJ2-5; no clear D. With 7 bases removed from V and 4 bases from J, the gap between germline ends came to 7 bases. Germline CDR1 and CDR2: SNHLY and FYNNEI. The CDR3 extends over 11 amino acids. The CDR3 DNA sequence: TGTGCCAGCACTTTCCTAGAGACCCAGTACTTC. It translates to CASTFLETQYF.

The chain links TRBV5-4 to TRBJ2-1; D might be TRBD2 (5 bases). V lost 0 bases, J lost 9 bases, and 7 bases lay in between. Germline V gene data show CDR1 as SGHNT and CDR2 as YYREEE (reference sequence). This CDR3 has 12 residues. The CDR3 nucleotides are TGTGCCAGCAGCTTGGGACTAAGTGAGCAGTTCTTC. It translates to CASSLGLSEQFF.

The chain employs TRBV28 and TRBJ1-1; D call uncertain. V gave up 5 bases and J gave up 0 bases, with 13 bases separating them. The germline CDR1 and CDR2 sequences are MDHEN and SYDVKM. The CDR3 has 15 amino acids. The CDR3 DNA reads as TGTGCCAGCAGTCCCTGGTCTTGGGTGAACACTGAAGCTTTCTTT. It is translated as CASSPWSWVNTEAFF.

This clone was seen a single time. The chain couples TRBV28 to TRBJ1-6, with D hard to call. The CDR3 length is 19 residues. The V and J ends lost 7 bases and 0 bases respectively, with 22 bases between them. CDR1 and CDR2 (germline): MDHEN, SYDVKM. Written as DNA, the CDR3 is TGTGCCAGCATCCCTGACTCCTTACTTATGAGCTCCTATAATTCACCCCTCCACTTT. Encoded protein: CASIPDSLLMSSYNSPLHF.

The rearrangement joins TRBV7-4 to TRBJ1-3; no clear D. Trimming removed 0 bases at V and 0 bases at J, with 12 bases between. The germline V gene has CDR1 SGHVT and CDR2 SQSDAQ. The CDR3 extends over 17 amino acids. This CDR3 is CASSLALRRVSGNTIYF. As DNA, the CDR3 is TGTGCCAGCAGCTTAGCGCTCAGGCGAGTCTCTGGAAACACCATATATTTT.

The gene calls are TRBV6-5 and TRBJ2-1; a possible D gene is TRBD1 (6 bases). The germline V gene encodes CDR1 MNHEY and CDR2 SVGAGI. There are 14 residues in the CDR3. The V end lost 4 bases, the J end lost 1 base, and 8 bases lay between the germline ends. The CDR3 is CASSLQGSYNEQFF. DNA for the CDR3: TGTGCCAGCAGTTTACAGGGTTCCTACAATGAGCAGTTCTTC.

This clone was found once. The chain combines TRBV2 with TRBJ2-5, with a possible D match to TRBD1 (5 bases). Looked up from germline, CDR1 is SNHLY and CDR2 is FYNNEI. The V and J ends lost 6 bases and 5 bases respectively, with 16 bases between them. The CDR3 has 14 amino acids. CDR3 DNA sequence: TGTGCCAGCAGCTCTCCCCAGGGTATGGAGACCCAGTACTTC. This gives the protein CASSSPQGMETQYF.

In DNA form, the CDR3 reads TGCGCCAGCAGCCAAGATAACGTCCCCGTGAACACTGAAGCTTTCTTT. Encoded protein: CASSQDNVPVNTEAFF. The rearrangement uses TRBV4-3 and TRBJ1-1; D is undetermined. Per the germline V gene, CDR1 is LGHNA and CDR2 is YSLEER. V was cut by 0 bases and J by 0 bases, with 11 bases left in between. The CDR3 consists of 16 residues.

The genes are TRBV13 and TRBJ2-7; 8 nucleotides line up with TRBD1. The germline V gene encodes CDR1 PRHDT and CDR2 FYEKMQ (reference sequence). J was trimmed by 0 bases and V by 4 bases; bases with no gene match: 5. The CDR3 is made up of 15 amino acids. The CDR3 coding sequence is TGTGCCAGCAGCTATCGACAGGGGTTCTCCTACGAGCAGTACTTC. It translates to CASSYRQGFSYEQYF.

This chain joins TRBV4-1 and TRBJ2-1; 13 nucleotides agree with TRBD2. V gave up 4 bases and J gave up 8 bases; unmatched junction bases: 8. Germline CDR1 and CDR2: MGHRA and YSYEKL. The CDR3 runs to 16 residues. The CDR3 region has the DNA TGCGCCAGCAGCCCGAGGACTAGCGGGAGTGGAGATGAGCAGTTCTTC. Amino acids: CASSPRTSGSGDEQFF.

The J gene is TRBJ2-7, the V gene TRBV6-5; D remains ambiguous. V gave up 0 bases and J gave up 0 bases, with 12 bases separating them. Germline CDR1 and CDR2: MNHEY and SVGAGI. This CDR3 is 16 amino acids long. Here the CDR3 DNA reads TGTGCCAGCAGTTACTCGCTGCCAGGACCCTCCTACGAGCAGTACTTC. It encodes CASSYSLPGPSYEQYF.